The 10 T cell receptor beta chains reported below all come from one sample, sequenced in a study of regulatory T cells in long-lasting Graves disease. Stated time point: persistent/refractory GD, antithyroid drugs over 5 years with positive TRAb. RNA from PBMCs was the source of the TCR library. According to the study, TCR beta libraries were built with iRepertoire HTBI primers and CDR3-region Arm-PCR. One entry per CDR3 protein results from TCRdb running MiXCR on the multiplex PCR reads. The table has about 460,000 distinct CDR3 sequences, 22% seen once. The specimen comprised peripheral blood mononuclear cells (PBMCs), sampled when the disease was refractory, from a patient treated with antithyroid drugs. Every receptor here comes from a female donor with Graves disease.

This clonotype was seen repeatedly, ten times or more. The chain recombines TRBV7-9 with TRBJ2-5; perhaps TRBD2 as D (6 bases). V lost 5 bases and J 5 bases, leaving 18 bases between the germline ends. From germline, CDR1 is SEHNR and CDR2 FQNEAQ (reference sequence). CDR3 length: 15 residues. CDR3 sequence: CASSDVTKGGETQYF. The DNA of the CDR3 is TGTGCCAGCAGCGACGTGACAAAGGGAGGTGAGACCCAGTACTTC.

The chain combines TRBV4-2 with TRBJ1-4, with 10 nucleotides matching TRBD1. The CDR3 has 16 residues. V shed 4 bases, J shed 8 bases, and the junction held 10 bases outside the gene matches. The V gene's germline CDR1 is LGHNA and CDR2 YNFKEQ. The CDR3 reads CASSPPPGTGDEKLFF. DNA of the CDR3: TGTGCCAGCAGCCCGCCCCCCGGGACAGGGGACGAAAAACTGTTTTTT.

This clonotype was seen many times. The chain carries TRBV5-6 and TRBJ1-5; 7 bases agree with TRBD1. CDR3 size: 15 residues. J gave up 1 base and V 0 bases, and 1 base lay outside the gene matches. CDR1 is SGHDT, CDR2 YYEEEE, per germline. CDR3 in amino acids: CASSLGDRSNQPQHF. In DNA, the CDR3 is TGTGCCAGCAGCTTGGGGGACAGAAGCAATCAGCCCCAGCATTTT.

This clonotype was found a few times. The chain is built from TRBV7-9 and TRBJ1-6, with no clear D. Deletions cut 5 bases from V and 9 bases from J, with 17 bases between. CDR1 and CDR2 (germline): SEHNR, FQNEAQ (reference sequence). The CDR3 is 15 amino acids. CDR3 DNA sequence: TGTGCCAGCAGCCAAGAGCACGGAAGTGGTTCACCCCTCCACTTT. The encoded protein is CASSQEHGSGSPLHF.

This clonotype was observed a few times. The genes are TRBV11-2 and TRBJ1-3; maybe TRBD1 (5 bases). Germline CDR1 reads SGHAT; CDR2 reads FQNNGV. V was clipped by 5 bases and J by 2 bases, with 10 bases between them. The CDR3 loop spans 14 amino acids. The CDR3 spells CASSAGLAGNTIYF. The DNA of the CDR3 is TGTGCCAGCAGCGCAGGGCTGGCTGGAAACACCATATATTTT.

There are many counts of this clonotype. V gene TRBV19 combines with J gene TRBJ2-7; 7 bases align to TRBD2. CDR1 LNHDA and CDR2 SQIVND come from the germline V gene (reference sequence). The CDR3 totals 15 residues. Trimming at V came to 6 bases and at J to 0 bases, leaving 8 bases not matched to a gene. The CDR3 protein is CASRSSGATSYEQYF. The CDR3 DNA reads as TGTGCCAGTAGGTCTAGCGGAGCCACCTCCTACGAGCAGTACTTC.

This clonotype was seen many times. The CDR3 nucleotides read TGCAGTGGCTTACAGGGATACACTCAGCCCCAGCATTTT. Translation: CSGLQGYTQPQHF. The chain joins TRBV20-1 to TRBJ1-5; D possibly corresponds to TRBD1 (6 bases). This CDR3 region has 13 residues. Trimming pared 7 bases from V and 6 bases from J, leaving 16 bases between. Germline V CDR1 and CDR2: DFQATT, SNEGSKA (reference sequence).

The table lists this clonotype with a few counts. For the CDR3, the DNA is TGTGCCAGCAGTGCGAGCGGGGGCAACTCCTACGAGCAGTACTTC. It translates to CASSASGGNSYEQYF. V gene TRBV7-2 combines with J gene TRBJ2-7; 8 bases fit TRBD2. Trimming at V came to 6 bases and at J to 0 bases, leaving 7 bases not matched to a gene. Germline loops: CDR1 SGHTA, CDR2 FQGNSA. CDR3 size: 15 residues.

This clonotype turned up a few times. This chain joins TRBV20-1 and TRBJ2-7, with 15 positions matching TRBD2. Unmatched junction bases numbered 11, after V lost 6 bases and J lost 2 bases. CDR3 length: 17 residues. Germline lookup yields CDR1 DFQATT and CDR2 SNEGSKA (reference sequence). This chain's CDR3 is CSAPGGTSGGMAYEQYF. The CDR3 nucleotides are TGCAGTGCCCCCGGGGGGACTAGCGGGGGGATGGCCTACGAGCAGTACTTC.

This clonotype was seen a few times. This sequence joins TRBV19 and TRBJ2-7; 12 positions agree with TRBD1. V was pared by 10 bases and J by 3 bases, with 10 bases of the junction left unmatched. CDR1 and CDR2 (germline): LNHDA, SQIVND (reference sequence). The CDR3 has 15 amino acids. CDR3 sequence reads: CATSSGTGGRYEQYF. The CDR3, as DNA: TGTGCCACCTCAAGTGGGACAGGGGGCCGCTACGAGCAGTACTTC. Full variable domain (outside the CDR3, taken from reference TRBV19 and TRBJ2-7): DGGITQSPKYLFRKEGQNVTLSCEQNLNHDAMYWYRQDPGQGLRLIYYSQIVNDFQKGDIAEGYSVSREKKESFPLTVTSAQKNPTAFYLCATSSGTGGRYEQYFGPGTRLTVT.